This entry lists 11 T cell receptor beta chains sequenced from one sample in a study of T cell responses to AZD1222 COVID-19 vaccine. Measured with immunoSEQ multiplex PCR; TCRdb has only the in-frame clones, and not every one. This table has 150,000 to 200,000 clones, approximately 89% appearing once. Material: peripheral blood, obtained 28 days after the second AZD1222 dose. All receptors come from an adult who received the AZD1222 COVID-19 vaccine.

The chain has TRBV5-6 and TRBJ1-2, with D possibly TRBD1 on 5 matching bases. V was shortened by 2 bases and J by 1 base, with 15 bases between the two germline ends. Germline CDR1 is SGHDT and CDR2 is YYEEEE. The CDR3 contains 16 residues. This chain's CDR3 is CASSFGGRANNYGYTF. CDR3 sequence (DNA): TGTGCCAGCAGCTTTGGTGGCAGGGCCAATAACTATGGCTACACCTTC.

The count of this clone is one. This chain links TRBV7-2 with TRBJ1-2; 8 bases line up with TRBD1. Germline V gene lookup returns CDR1 SGHTA and CDR2 FQGNSA. The CDR3 covers 13 residues. The V gene end was trimmed by 5 bases and the J gene end by 6 bases; junction bases not matched to a gene: 5. Here the CDR3 DNA reads TGTGCCAGCAGCCCTTCAGGGGGCCATGGCTACACCTTC. Its translation is CASSPSGGHGYTF.

Concerning this clone: Within the sample, other DNA sequences also encode this same CDR3. The chain uses TRBV20-1 and TRBJ2-1, with D unclear. CDR3 size: 10 residues. V was trimmed by 5 bases and J by 7 bases, leaving 6 bases between them. Germline values: CDR1 DFQATT, CDR2 SNEGSKA (reference sequence). CDR3 sequence: CSALGNEQFF. The CDR3 DNA reads TGCAGTGCTCTTGGGAATGAGCAGTTCTTC.

The rearrangement uses TRBV19 and TRBJ2-2, with 8 bases fitting TRBD1. The CDR3 has 15 residues. CDR1 is LNHDA and CDR2 is SQIVND in the germline V gene (reference sequence). J was trimmed by 2 bases and V by 5 bases; bases with no gene match: 4. The CDR3 region has the DNA TGTGCCAGTAGTGTGGACAGGGTAAACACCGGGGAGCTGTTTTTT. This translates into CASSVDRVNTGELFF.

This clone was picked up one time. The chain is built from TRBV10-1 and TRBJ2-3; 8 bases match TRBD2. After removal of 5 bases from V and 2 bases from J, the junction contained 6 bases not matched to a gene. This CDR3 has 15 residues. The germline CDR1 and CDR2 sequences are WNHNN and SYGVQD (reference sequence). The CDR3 sequence: CASSSTGGPTDTQYF. In nucleotides, the CDR3 is TGCGCCAGCAGTAGTACGGGAGGGCCCACAGATACGCAGTATTTT.

This sequence joins TRBV11-3 and TRBJ2-2; TRBD1 agrees at 9 bases. The CDR3 covers 18 residues. Germline values: CDR1 SGHNT, CDR2 YENEEA. The V segment lost 2 bases and the J segment 1 base; nucleotides outside the gene matches: 8. The CDR3: CASSLRTGTGWNTGELFF. CDR3 bases: TGTGCCAGCAGCTTACGAACCGGGACAGGGTGGAACACCGGGGAGCTGTTTTTT.

This chain links TRBV3-1 (or the pseudogene TRBV3-2) with TRBJ1-1, with TRBD1 as a possible D gene (5 bases). The CDR3 sequence is 13 residues long. Germline V lookup: CDR1 LGHDT, CDR2 YNNKEL (reference sequence). Trimming shortened V by 3 bases and J by 12 bases, and 17 bases separated the two germline ends. CDR3 bases: TGTGCCAGCAGCCAGATAGAAGCAGGGATAACTTTCTTT. Protein sequence: CASSQIEAGITFF.

The V and J genes are TRBV5-6 and TRBJ1-6, with a possible D match to TRBD1 (6 bases). CDR3 length: 15 amino acids. Germline lookup yields CDR1 SGHDT and CDR2 YYEEEE. Trimming removed 0 bases at V and 7 bases at J, with 11 bases between. DNA for the CDR3: TGTGCCAGCAGCTTGGGACAGGTGAAAAATTCACCCCTCCACTTT. As protein: CASSLGQVKNSPLHF.

A remark on this clone: Within the sample, other DNA sequences also encode this same CDR3. The CDR3 DNA reads as TGTGCCAGCTCACCTACCGGGACGGGGTATGGCTACACCTTC. Protein: CASSPTGTGYGYTF. The chain recombines TRBV18 with TRBJ1-2; weak D call: TRBD1 (5 bases). V was pared by 3 bases and J by 5 bases, with 13 bases between. The CDR3 runs to 14 residues. Per germline, CDR1 KGHSH and CDR2 LQKENI. Based on the CDR3 plus reference TRBV18 and TRBJ1-2, the full variable domain is NAGVMQNPRHLVRRRGQEARLRCSPMKGHSHVYWYRQLPEEGLKFMVYLQKENIIDESGMPKERFSAEFPKEGPSILRIQQVVRGDSAAYFCASSPTGTGYGYTFGSGTRLTVV.

The chain couples TRBV6-6 to TRBJ2-3, with 9 bases matching TRBD1. This CDR3 spans 17 amino acids. Germline V gene sequence: CDR1 MNHNY, CDR2 SVGAGI (reference sequence). Trimming at V came to 5 bases and at J to 5 bases, leaving 14 bases not matched to a gene. Here the CDR3 reads CASSPLTGGPSGDTQYF. CDR3 coding DNA: TGTGCCAGCAGTCCACTAACAGGGGGCCCCTCCGGAGATACGCAGTATTTT.

A note on this clone: Other DNA sequences from this sample encode an identical CDR3 as well. The genes are TRBV10-3 and TRBJ2-7; the match to TRBD1 covers 8 bases. V was pared by 6 bases and J by 4 bases, with 11 bases of the junction left unmatched. This CDR3 comprises 15 residues. Germline V CDR1 and CDR2: ENHRY, SYGVKD. CDR3 protein: CAISTRTGQGYEQYF. DNA for the CDR3: TGTGCCATCAGCACTAGGACAGGGCAGGGGTACGAGCAGTACTTC.